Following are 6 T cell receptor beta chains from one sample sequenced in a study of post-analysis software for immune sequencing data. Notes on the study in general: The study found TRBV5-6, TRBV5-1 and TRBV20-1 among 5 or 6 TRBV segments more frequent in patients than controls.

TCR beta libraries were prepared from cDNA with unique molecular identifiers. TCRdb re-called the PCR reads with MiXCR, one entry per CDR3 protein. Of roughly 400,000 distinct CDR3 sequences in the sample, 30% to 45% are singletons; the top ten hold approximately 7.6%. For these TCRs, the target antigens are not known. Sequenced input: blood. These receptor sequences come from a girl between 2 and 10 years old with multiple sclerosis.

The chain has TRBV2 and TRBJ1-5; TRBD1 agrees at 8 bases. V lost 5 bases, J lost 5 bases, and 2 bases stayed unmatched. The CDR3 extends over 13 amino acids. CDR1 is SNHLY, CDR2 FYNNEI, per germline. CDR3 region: CASSMDRDQPQHF. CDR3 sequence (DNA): TGTGCCAGCAGTATGGACAGGGATCAGCCCCAGCATTTT.

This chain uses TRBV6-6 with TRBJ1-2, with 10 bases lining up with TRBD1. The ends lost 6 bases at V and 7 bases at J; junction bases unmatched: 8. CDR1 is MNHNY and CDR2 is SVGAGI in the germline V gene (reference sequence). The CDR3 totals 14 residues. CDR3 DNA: TGTGCCAGCAGGACAGGGGGCAAAGATCGTGGCTACACCTTC. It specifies CASRTGGKDRGYTF.

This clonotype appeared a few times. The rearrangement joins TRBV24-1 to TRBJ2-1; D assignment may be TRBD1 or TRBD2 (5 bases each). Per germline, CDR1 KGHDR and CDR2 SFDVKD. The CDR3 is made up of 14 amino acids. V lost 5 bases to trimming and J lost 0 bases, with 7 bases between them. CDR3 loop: CATSGGDSYNEQFF. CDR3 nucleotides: TGTGCCACCAGTGGAGGGGACTCCTACAATGAGCAGTTCTTC.

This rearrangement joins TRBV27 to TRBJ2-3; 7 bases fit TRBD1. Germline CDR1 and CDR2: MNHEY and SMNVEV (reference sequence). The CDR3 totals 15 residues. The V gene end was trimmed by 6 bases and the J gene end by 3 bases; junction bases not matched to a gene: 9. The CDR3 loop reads CASRPVRGLTDTQYF. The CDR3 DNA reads TGTGCCAGCAGGCCCGTGAGGGGGCTTACAGATACGCAGTATTTT.

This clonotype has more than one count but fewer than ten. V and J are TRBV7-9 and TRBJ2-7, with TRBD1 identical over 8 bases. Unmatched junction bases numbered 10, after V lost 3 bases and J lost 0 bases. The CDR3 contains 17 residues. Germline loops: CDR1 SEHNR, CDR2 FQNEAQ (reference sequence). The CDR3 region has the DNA TGTGCCAGCAGCTTCACAGGGGGGCCACTCAGCTCCTACGAGCAGTACTTC. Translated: CASSFTGGPLSSYEQYF.

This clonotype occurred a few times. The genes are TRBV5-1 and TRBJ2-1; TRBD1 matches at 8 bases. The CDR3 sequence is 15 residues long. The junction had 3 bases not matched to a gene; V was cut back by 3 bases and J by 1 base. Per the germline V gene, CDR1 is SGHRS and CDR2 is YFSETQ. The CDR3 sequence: CASSSGQGSYNEQFF. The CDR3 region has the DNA TGCGCCAGCAGCTCCGGACAGGGATCCTACAATGAGCAGTTCTTC.